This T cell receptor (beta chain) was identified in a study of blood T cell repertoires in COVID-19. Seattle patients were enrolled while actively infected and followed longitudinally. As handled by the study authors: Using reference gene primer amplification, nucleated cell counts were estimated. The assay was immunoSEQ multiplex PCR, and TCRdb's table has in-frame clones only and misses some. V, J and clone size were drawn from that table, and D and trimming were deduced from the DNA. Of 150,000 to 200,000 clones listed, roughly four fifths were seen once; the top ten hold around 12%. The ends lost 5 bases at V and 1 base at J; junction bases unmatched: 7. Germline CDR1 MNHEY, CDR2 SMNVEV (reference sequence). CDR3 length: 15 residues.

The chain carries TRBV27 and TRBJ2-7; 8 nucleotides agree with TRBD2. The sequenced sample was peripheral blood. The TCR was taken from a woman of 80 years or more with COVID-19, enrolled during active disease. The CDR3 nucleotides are TGTGCCAGCAGTATCTCGGGACTAGGGTCCTACGAGCAGTACTTC. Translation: CASSISGLGSYEQYF.